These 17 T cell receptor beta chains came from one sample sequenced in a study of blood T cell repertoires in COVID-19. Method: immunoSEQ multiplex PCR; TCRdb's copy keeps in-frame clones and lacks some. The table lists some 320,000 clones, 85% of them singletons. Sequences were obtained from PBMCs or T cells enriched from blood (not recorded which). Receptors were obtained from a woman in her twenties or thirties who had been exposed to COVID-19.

The CDR3 region is CASSFFLVLEREAEQFF. The DNA of the CDR3 is TGTGCCAGCAGCTTTTTTCTCGTTTTAGAGCGGGAGGCTGAGCAGTTCTTC. V is TRBV7-9 and J is TRBJ2-1; 9 bases map to TRBD2. J gave up 9 bases and V 3 bases, and 15 bases lay outside the gene matches. Germline V gene data show CDR1 as SEHNR and CDR2 as FQNEAQ (reference sequence). CDR3 length equals 17 residues.

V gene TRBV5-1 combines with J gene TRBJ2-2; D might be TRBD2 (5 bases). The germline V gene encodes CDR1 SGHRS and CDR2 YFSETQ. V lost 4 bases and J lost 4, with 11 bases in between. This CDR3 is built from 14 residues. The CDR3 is CASSAQRFTGELFF. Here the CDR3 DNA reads TGCGCCAGCAGCGCCCAGCGGTTCACCGGGGAGCTGTTTTTT.

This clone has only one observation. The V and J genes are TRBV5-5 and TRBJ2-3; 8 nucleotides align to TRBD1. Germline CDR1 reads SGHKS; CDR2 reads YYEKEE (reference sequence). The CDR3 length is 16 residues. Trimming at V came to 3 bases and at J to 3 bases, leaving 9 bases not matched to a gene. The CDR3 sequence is CASSSYRGIGTDTQYF. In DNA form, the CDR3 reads TGTGCCAGCAGCTCCTACAGGGGGATCGGGACAGATACGCAGTATTTT.

The CDR3 bases are TGCGCCAGCAGCCAAGTATCAGGAACCTACGAGCAGTACTTC. Amino acids: CASSQVSGTYEQYF. The rearrangement uses TRBV4-1 and TRBJ2-7; D gene unclear. From germline, CDR1 is MGHRA and CDR2 YSYEKL. Trimming took 1 base from V and 2 from J, leaving 9 bases between them. The CDR3 is made up of 14 amino acids.

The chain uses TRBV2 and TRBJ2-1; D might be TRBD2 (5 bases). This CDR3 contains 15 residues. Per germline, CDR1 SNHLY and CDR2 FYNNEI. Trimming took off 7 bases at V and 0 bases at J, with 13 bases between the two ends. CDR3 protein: CASTLDSGSYNEQFF. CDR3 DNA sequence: TGTGCCAGCACTTTGGACTCTGGCTCCTACAATGAGCAGTTCTTC.

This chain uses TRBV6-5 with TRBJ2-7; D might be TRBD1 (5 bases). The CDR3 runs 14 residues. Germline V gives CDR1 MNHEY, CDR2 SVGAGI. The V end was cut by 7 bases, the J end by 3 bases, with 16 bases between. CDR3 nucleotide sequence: TGTGCCAGCACCGGACCCAGGGTCAACTACGAGCAGTACTTC. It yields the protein CASTGPRVNYEQYF.

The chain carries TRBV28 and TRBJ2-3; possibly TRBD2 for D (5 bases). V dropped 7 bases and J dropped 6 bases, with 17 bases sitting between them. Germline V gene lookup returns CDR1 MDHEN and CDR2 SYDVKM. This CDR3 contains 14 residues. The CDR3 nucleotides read TGTGCCAGCACACGCGCGGGCCGTACGGATACGCAGTATTTT. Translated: CASTRAGRTDTQYF.

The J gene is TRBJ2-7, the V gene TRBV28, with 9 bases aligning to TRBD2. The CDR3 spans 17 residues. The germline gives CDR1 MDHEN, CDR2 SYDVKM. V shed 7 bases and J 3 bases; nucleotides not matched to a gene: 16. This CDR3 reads CASTSGAAGGPLYEQYF. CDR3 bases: TGTGCCAGCACCTCCGGGGCGGCGGGAGGGCCGCTCTACGAGCAGTACTTC. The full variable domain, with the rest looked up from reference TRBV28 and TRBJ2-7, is DVKVTQSSRYLVKRTGEKVFLECVQDMDHENMFWYRQDPGLGLRLIYFSYDVKMKEKGDIPEGYSVSREKKERFSLILESASTNQTSMYLCASTSGAAGGPLYEQYFGPGTRLTVT.

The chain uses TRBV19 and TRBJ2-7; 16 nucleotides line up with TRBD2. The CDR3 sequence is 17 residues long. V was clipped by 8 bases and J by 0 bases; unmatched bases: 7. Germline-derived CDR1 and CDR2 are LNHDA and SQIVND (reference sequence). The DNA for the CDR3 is TGTGCCAGTGCCGGGACTAGCGGGAGGGTGTTCTCCTACGAGCAGTACTTC. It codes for CASAGTSGRVFSYEQYF.

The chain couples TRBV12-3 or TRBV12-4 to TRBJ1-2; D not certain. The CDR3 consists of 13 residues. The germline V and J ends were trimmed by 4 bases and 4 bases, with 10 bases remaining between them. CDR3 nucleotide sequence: TGTGCCAGCAGTTCCCCCCCGGTCTATGGCTACACCTTC. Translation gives CASSSPPVYGYTF.

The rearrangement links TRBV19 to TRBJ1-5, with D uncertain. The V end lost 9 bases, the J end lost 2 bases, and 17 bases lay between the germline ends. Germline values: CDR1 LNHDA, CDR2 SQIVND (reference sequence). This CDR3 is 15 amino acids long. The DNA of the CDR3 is TGTGCCAGCACCTACTCACGGCAGGGCAATCAGCCCCAGCATTTT. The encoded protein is CASTYSRQGNQPQHF.

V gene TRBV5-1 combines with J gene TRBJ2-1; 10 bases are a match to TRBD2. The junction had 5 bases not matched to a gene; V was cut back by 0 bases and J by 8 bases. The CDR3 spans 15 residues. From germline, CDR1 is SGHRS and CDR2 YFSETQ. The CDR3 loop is CASSLDLAGVDEQFF. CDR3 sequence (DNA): TGCGCCAGCAGCTTGGACCTAGCGGGGGTCGATGAGCAGTTCTTC.

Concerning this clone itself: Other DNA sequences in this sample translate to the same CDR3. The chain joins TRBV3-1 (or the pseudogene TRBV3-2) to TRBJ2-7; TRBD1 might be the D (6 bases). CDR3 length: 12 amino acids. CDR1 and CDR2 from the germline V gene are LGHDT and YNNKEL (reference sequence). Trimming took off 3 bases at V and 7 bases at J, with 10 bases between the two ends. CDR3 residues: CASSQGAGEQYF. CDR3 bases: TGTGCCAGCAGCCAGGGGGCGGGTGAGCAGTACTTC.

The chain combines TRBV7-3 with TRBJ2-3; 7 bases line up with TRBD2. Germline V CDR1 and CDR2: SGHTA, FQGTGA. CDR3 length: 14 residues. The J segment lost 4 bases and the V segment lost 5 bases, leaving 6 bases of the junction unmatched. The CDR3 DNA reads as TGTGCCAGCAGCGGCGGGAGAGGCGCAGATACGCAGTATTTT. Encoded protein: CASSGGRGADTQYF.

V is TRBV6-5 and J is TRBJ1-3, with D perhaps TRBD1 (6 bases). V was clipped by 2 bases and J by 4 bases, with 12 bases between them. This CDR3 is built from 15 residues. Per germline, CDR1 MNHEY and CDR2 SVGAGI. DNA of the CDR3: TGTGCCAGCAGTTACCAGGGGAAGAAGGGAAACACCATATATTTT. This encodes CASSYQGKKGNTIYF.

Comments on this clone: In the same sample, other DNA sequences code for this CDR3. DNA for the CDR3: TGCGCCAGCAGCTTGGACAGCCCCTACGAGCAGTACTTC. Translation: CASSLDSPYEQYF. The chain couples TRBV5-1 to TRBJ2-7; D remains ambiguous. Germline V gene sequence: CDR1 SGHRS, CDR2 YFSETQ. V dropped 0 bases and J dropped 2 bases, with 6 bases sitting between them. This CDR3 comprises 13 residues.

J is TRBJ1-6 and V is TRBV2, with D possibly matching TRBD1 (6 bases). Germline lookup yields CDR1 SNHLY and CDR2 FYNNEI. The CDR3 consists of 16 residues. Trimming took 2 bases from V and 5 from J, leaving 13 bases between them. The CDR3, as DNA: TGTGCCAGCAGTGAAATCAGGGGCAATAATAATTCACCCCTCCACTTT. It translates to CASSEIRGNNNSPLHF.